These T cell receptor beta chains were read from a single sample in a study of neurological immune-mediated disorders. TCRdb fed the 5' RACE reads into MiXCR, producing one record per CDR3 protein. Of roughly 76,000 distinct CDR3 sequences listed, 3% to 4% are singletons. The source material was PBMCs. These receptor sequences come from a woman in her fifties or sixties with multiple sclerosis. Both conserved end residues are trimmed from each CDR3.

v_call cdr3_aa
TRBV10-3 AISDLNLGTASSGANVLT
TRBV29-1 SVDGQGADTQY
TRBV20-1 SALGGGVYNEQF
TRBV20-1 SARDTSGRSRVY
TRBV6-5 ATPGPLGASPLH
TRBV29-1 SALEAETQY
TRBV20-1 SARDQREGSYNEQF
TRBV5-6 ASSLRGGSYNEQF
TRBV5-1 ASSLEGTNEKLF
TRBV4-1 ASSQVLAGGLQETQY
TRBV24-1 ATSDYDTPETQY
TRBV7-9 ASSLLYGSYNEQF